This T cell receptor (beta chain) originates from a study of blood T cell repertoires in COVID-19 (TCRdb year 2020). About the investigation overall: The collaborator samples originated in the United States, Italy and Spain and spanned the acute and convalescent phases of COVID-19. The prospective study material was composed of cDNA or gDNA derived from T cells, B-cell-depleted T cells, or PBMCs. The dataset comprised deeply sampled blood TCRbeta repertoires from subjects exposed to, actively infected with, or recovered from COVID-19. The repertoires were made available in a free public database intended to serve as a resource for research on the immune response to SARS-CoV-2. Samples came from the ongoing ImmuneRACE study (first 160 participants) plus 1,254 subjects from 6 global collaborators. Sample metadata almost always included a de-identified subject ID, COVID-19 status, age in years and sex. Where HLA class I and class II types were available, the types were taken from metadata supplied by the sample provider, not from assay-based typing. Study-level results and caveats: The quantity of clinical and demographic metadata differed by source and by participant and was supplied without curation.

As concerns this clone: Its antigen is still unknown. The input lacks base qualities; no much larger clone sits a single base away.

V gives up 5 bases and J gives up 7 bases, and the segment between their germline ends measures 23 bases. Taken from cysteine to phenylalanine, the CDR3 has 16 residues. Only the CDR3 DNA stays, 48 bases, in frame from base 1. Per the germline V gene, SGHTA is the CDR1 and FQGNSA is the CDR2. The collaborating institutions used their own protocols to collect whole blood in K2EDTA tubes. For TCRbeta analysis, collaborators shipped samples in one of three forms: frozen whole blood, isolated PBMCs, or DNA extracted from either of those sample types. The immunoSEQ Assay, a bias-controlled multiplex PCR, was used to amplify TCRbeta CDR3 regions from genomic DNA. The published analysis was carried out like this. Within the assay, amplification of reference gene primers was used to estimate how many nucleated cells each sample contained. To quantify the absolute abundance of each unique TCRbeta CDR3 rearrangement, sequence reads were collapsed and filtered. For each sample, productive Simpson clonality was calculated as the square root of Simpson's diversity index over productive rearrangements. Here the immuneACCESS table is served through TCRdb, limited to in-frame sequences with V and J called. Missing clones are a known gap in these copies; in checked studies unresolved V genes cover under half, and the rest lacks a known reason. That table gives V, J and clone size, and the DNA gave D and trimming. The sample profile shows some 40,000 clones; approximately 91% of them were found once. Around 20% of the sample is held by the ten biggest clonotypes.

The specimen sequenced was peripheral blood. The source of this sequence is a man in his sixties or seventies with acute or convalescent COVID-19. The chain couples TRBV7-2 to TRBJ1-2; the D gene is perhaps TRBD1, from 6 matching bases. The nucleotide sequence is TGTGCCAGCAGCACAAATCCCGGGACAATGGGCGCTGGCTACACCTTC. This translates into CASSTNPGTMGAGYTF. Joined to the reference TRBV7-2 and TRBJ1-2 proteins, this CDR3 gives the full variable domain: GAGVSQSPSNKVTEKGKDVELRCDPISGHTALYWYRQSLGQGLEFLIYFQGNSAPDKSGLPSDRFSAERTGGSVSTLTIQRTQQEDSAVYLCASSTNPGTMGAGYTFGSGTRLTVV.